The sequence of this T cell receptor beta chain was determined in a study of blood T cell repertoires in COVID-19. Turning to the study itself: COVID-19 samples collected from the United States, Italy and Spain covered acute and convalescent phases. The analysed material was cDNA or gDNA that came from T cells, B-cell-depleted T cells, or PBMCs.

Enrolment of Seattle patients took place during active infection, and they were followed longitudinally. This CDR3 has 13 amino acids. V was cut by 4 bases and J by 1 base, with 7 bases left in between. CDR1 and CDR2 (germline): LNHDA, SQIVND (reference sequence). The authors' processing: The assay estimated nucleated cells by amplifying reference gene primers. Data came from immunoSEQ multiplex PCR; TCRdb stores just in-frame clones and leaves some out. V and J calls plus clone size are reproduced from that table; the DNA served to infer D and trimming. The sample includes roughly 120,000 clones, 90% of them seen just once.

Sequencing used peripheral blood. The rearrangement links TRBV19 to TRBJ1-1; D ambiguous. This clonotype originated in a woman aged 55-70 years with COVID-19, enrolled during active disease. The CDR3 is CASSNTENTEAFF. The DNA for the CDR3 is TGTGCCAGTAGTAATACAGAGAACACTGAAGCTTTCTTT.